Listed here are 27 T cell receptor beta chains from one sample, sequenced in a study of a mutant IDH1 vaccine in newly diagnosed glioma. The time point was: week 11, during vaccination. It was 300 ug of mutant IDH1 20-mer peptide that made up each vaccine dose, given with topical imiquimod. These TCRs' antigens remain unknown. Generated by immunoSEQ multiplex PCR, the TCRdb table keeps only in-frame clones and is missing some. The data show more than 30,000 clones, nearly 90% seen once. Here the sequenced sample was PBMCs, taken from a glioma patient whose treatment included an IDH1 peptide vaccine. The source is a man between 18 and 35 years old with glioma.

The chain carries TRBV4-1 and TRBJ2-2; 10 positions match TRBD2. The CDR3 contains 16 residues. Germline CDR1 and CDR2: MGHRA and YSYEKL. Germline trimming cut 5 bases from V and 2 bases from J; bases unmatched to any gene: 5. CDR3 protein: CASSGRTSGNTGELFF. The CDR3 nucleotides read TGCGCCAGCAGCGGGCGGACTAGCGGCAACACCGGGGAGCTGTTTTTT.

V usage is TRBV5-1 and J usage is TRBJ2-5; D remains unclear. V lost 4 bases, J lost 2 bases, and 9 bases lay in between. Germline V CDR1 and CDR2: SGHRS, YFSETQ. The CDR3 spans 13 residues. The CDR3 here is CASSRPGQETQYF. CDR3 DNA: TGCGCCAGCAGCCGGCCCGGACAAGAGACCCAGTACTTC. The full variable domain, in which reference TRBV5-1 and TRBJ2-5 provide the parts outside the CDR3, is KAGVTQTPRYLIKTRGQQVTLSCSPISGHRSVSWYQQTPGQGLQFLFEYFSETQRNKGNFPGRFSGRQFSNSRSEMNVSTLELGDSALYLCASSRPGQETQYFGPGTRLLVL.

The chain employs TRBV5-5 and TRBJ1-5; 7 bases are a match to TRBD1. Germline loops: CDR1 SGHKS, CDR2 YYEKEE (reference sequence). J was trimmed by 3 bases and V by 1 base; bases with no gene match: 7. The CDR3 contains 16 residues. DNA for the CDR3: TGTGCCAGCAGCTTGATACAGGGGAGTGACAATCAGCCCCAGCATTTT. Translating gives CASSLIQGSDNQPQHF.

The gene calls are TRBV4-3 and TRBJ2-1; 8 nucleotides agree with TRBD2. J gave up 5 bases and V 1 base, and 7 bases lay outside the gene matches. The CDR3 consists of 16 residues. CDR1 is LGHNA, CDR2 YSLEER, per germline. This CDR3 is CASSQAASGSDNEQFF. The CDR3 nucleotides read TGCGCCAGCAGCCAAGCTGCGAGCGGGAGTGACAATGAGCAGTTCTTC.

The J gene is TRBJ2-7, the V gene TRBV10-3; no reliable D call. Germline V lookup: CDR1 ENHRY, CDR2 SYGVKD. The CDR3 covers 15 residues. Trimming took 0 bases from V and 4 from J, leaving 13 bases between them. The CDR3 nucleotides read TGTGCCATCAGTGAGTCAGACCCTCAGACTTACGAGCAGTACTTC. Translated, it gives CAISESDPQTYEQYF.

CDR3 in DNA: TGTGCCAGCAGTTTGGGAGAGCCTGTCACAGATACGCAGTATTTT. Protein sequence: CASSLGEPVTDTQYF. This rearrangement joins TRBV27 to TRBJ2-3; TRBD2 might be the D (5 bases). Trimming shortened V by 3 bases and J by 2 bases, and 12 bases separated the two germline ends. Germline V gene sequence: CDR1 MNHEY, CDR2 SMNVEV (reference sequence). The CDR3 is made up of 15 amino acids.

This chain links TRBV5-6 with TRBJ2-7, with a possible D match to TRBD2 (6 bases). CDR1 SGHDT and CDR2 YYEEEE come from the germline V gene. V lost 4 bases and J lost 0, with 20 bases in between. The CDR3 extends over 17 amino acids. The CDR3 bases are TGTGCCAGCAGCCCACTCCTACGGAGGGAACCCTCCTACGAGCAGTACTTC. It encodes CASSPLLRREPSYEQYF.

The CDR3 region is CASSQGDYSTDTQYF. The CDR3 DNA is TGTGCCAGCAGCCAAGGGGACTATAGCACAGATACGCAGTATTTT. V is TRBV14 and J is TRBJ2-3, with 7 positions matching TRBD2. The CDR3 is 15 amino acids. The ends lost 1 base at V and 0 bases at J; junction bases unmatched: 1. Germline CDR1 is SGHDN and CDR2 is FVKESK.

This clone was observed a few times. CDR3: CASSLTAVSGNTIYF. The DNA for the CDR3 is TGCGCCAGCAGCTTGACGGCCGTCTCTGGAAACACCATATATTTT. The chain recombines TRBV5-1 with TRBJ1-3, with D uncertain. CDR1 is SGHRS and CDR2 is YFSETQ in the germline V gene. Trimming stripped 1 base from V and 0 bases from J, with 8 bases between. This CDR3 is 15 amino acids long.

This clone showed up just once. The rearrangement joins TRBV13 to TRBJ1-2; no definite D call. CDR1 is PRHDT, CDR2 FYEKMQ, per germline (reference sequence). Trimming took 6 bases from V and 4 from J, leaving 9 bases between them. CDR3 size: 12 residues. The CDR3 protein is CASSSSSYGYTF. The CDR3 nucleotides read TGTGCCAGCAGTAGTAGTTCCTATGGCTACACCTTC.

Here the CDR3 DNA reads TGTGCCAGCAGACAAGACAGGCGCAACACTGAAGCTTTCTTT. Translated: CASRQDRRNTEAFF. The rearrangement uses TRBV7-9 and TRBJ1-1; D is perhaps TRBD1 (6 bases). The CDR3 has 14 residues. V was cut by 6 bases and J by 2 bases, with 13 bases left in between. CDR1 is SEHNR and CDR2 is FQNEAQ in the germline V gene (reference sequence).

This clone was seen just once. Here the CDR3 DNA reads TGCAGTGGGCTACTGGGCAATACGCAGTATTTT. Translated: CSGLLGNTQYF. The chain employs TRBV20-1 and TRBJ2-3, with D uncertain. CDR1 is DFQATT and CDR2 is SNEGSKA in the germline V gene (reference sequence). The CDR3 is made up of 11 amino acids. V gave up 7 bases and J gave up 7 bases, with 12 bases separating them.

A few counts support this clone. The V call is TRBV7-7, the J call TRBJ2-7; unclear D gene. The V and J ends lost 0 bases and 3 bases respectively, with 12 bases between them. Germline lookup yields CDR1 SSHAT and CDR2 FNYEAQ (reference sequence). The CDR3 covers 15 residues. CDR3 in amino acids: CASSLAFGPVYEQYF. The CDR3 DNA sequence: TGTGCCAGCAGCTTAGCGTTTGGGCCCGTCTACGAGCAGTACTTC.

This chain joins TRBV19 and TRBJ2-5; D is unclear. The CDR3 length is 13 residues. Germline values: CDR1 LNHDA, CDR2 SQIVND (reference sequence). The V end was cut by 1 base, the J end by 5 bases, with 8 bases between. CDR3 sequence (DNA): TGTGCCAGTAGTATAGTAGAAGAGGAGACCCAGTACTTC. Amino acids: CASSIVEEETQYF.

The chain uses TRBV7-2 and TRBJ2-7; 7 nucleotides line up with TRBD2. Trimming took 5 bases from V and 1 from J; bases not matched to a gene: 11. Germline V lookup: CDR1 SGHTA, CDR2 FQGNSA. The CDR3 contains 16 residues. The CDR3, as DNA: TGTGCCAGCAGCCCTAGACTAGCTGGGGGGTCCTACGAGCAGTACTTC. As protein: CASSPRLAGGSYEQYF.

This clone was counted a single time. The J gene is TRBJ1-2, the V gene TRBV7-2; a possible D gene is TRBD1 (6 bases). Trimming left V 5 bases short and J 4 bases short, with 11 bases between. CDR1 is SGHTA and CDR2 is FQGNSA in the germline V gene. The CDR3 is 13 amino acids. In nucleotides, the CDR3 is TGTGCCAGCAGCCGAGACAGGATCTATGGCTACACCTTC. This gives the protein CASSRDRIYGYTF.

The chain joins TRBV28 to TRBJ1-1, with 7 bases fitting TRBD1. With 6 bases clipped from V and 5 bases from J, the junction kept 3 bases outside the gene matches. Looked up from germline, CDR1 is MDHEN and CDR2 is SYDVKM. The CDR3 contains 12 residues. This CDR3 is CASSPTGTEAFF. The CDR3 coding sequence is TGTGCCAGCAGCCCGACAGGGACTGAAGCTTTCTTT.

This clone has just one count. V and J are TRBV2 and TRBJ1-1, with a tentative D call TRBD1 (5 bases). Trimming took off 3 bases at V and 6 bases at J, with 11 bases between the two ends. The germline V gene has CDR1 SNHLY and CDR2 FYNNEI. This CDR3 comprises 13 residues. The CDR3 spells CASSDAGTPEAFF. CDR3 DNA sequence: TGTGCCAGCAGTGACGCCGGGACCCCTGAAGCTTTCTTT.

This clone was seen a single time. Written as DNA, the CDR3 is TGTGCCTGGAGTCCGCTGGGGCGGGAGGGGACCGGGGAGCTGTTTTTT. Amino acids: CAWSPLGREGTGELFF. The rearrangement links TRBV30 to TRBJ2-2, with 9 bases identical to TRBD2. CDR1 GTSNPN and CDR2 SVGIG come from the germline V gene (reference sequence). V shed 2 bases and J 5 bases; nucleotides not matched to a gene: 9. CDR3 length: 16 residues.

V is TRBV27 and J is TRBJ1-2, with TRBD1 as a possible D gene (5 bases). The CDR3 totals 15 residues. Germline loops: CDR1 MNHEY, CDR2 SMNVEV (reference sequence). The V and J ends lost 4 bases and 5 bases respectively, with 17 bases between them. The CDR3 nucleotides read TGTGCCAGCAGTTCGAGTCTTCAGGGTTTTTATGGCTACACCTTC. Its translation is CASSSSLQGFYGYTF.

The CDR3 DNA reads as TGTGCCAGCTCGGGACAATCGAACACCGGGGAGCTGTTTTTT. Its translation: CASSGQSNTGELFF. The chain links TRBV2 to TRBJ2-2; D is perhaps TRBD1 (6 bases). The CDR3 covers 14 residues. The germline gives CDR1 SNHLY, CDR2 FYNNEI. V was cut by 8 bases and J by 0 bases, with 10 bases left in between.

The CDR3 spells CASSRPEQGDPTNEKLFF. As DNA, the CDR3 is TGTGCCAGCAGTAGGCCAGAGCAGGGGGACCCCACTAATGAAAAACTGTTTTTT. The rearrangement joins TRBV9 to TRBJ1-4; 7 positions agree with TRBD1. Germline V gene data show CDR1 as SGDLS and CDR2 as YYNGEE. This CDR3 is 18 amino acids long. V lost 5 bases to trimming and J lost 2 bases; unmatched junction nucleotides: 15.

This chain uses TRBV2 with TRBJ2-1; the match to TRBD2 covers 8 bases. The CDR3 runs to 12 residues. The V and J ends lost 10 bases and 5 bases, in that order; junction bases with no gene match: 4. Per the germline V gene, CDR1 is SNHLY and CDR2 is FYNNEI. The CDR3 reads CAKREGDNEQFF. DNA for the CDR3: TGTGCCAAACGGGAGGGGGACAATGAGCAGTTCTTC. Full variable domain (outside the CDR3, taken from reference TRBV2 and TRBJ2-1): EPEVTQTPSHQVTQMGQEVILRCVPISNHLYFYWYRQILGQKVEFLVSFYNNEISEKSEIFDDQFSVERPDGSNFTLKIRSTKLEDSAMYFCAKREGDNEQFFGPGTRLTVL.

The gene calls are TRBV4-3 and TRBJ1-1, with D uncertain. V was clipped by 4 bases and J by 1 base, with 10 bases between them. Germline V gene lookup returns CDR1 LGHNA and CDR2 YSLEER. The CDR3 is 14 amino acids. CDR3 sequence: CASSRKTTNTEAFF. Here the CDR3 DNA reads TGCGCCAGCAGCCGTAAGACAACGAACACTGAAGCTTTCTTT.

J is TRBJ2-7 and V is TRBV7-8; D is possibly TRBD2 (6 bases). Per the germline V gene, CDR1 is SGHVS and CDR2 is FQNEAQ. Between the trimmed V and J ends, which lost 1 base and 0 bases, there was a span of 7 bases. The CDR3 loop spans 14 amino acids. The CDR3 sequence: CASSLGGDSYEQYF. As DNA, the CDR3 is TGTGCCAGCAGCTTAGGCGGGGACTCCTACGAGCAGTACTTC.

CDR3 protein: CASSYRGPGYGYTF. In nucleotides, the CDR3 is TGTGCCAGCAGTTACAGGGGGCCAGGGTATGGCTACACCTTC. V is TRBV6-5 and J is TRBJ1-2, with 7 nucleotides matching TRBD1. Per germline, CDR1 MNHEY and CDR2 SVGAGI. The trim removed 2 bases at V and 5 bases at J, leaving 5 bases unmatched. This CDR3 is built from 14 residues.

V gene TRBV16 combines with J gene TRBJ2-7; 7 bases are shared with TRBD1. Germline lookup yields CDR1 KGHSY and CDR2 FQNENV. J lost 5 bases, V lost 4 bases, and 2 bases had no gene match. CDR3 length: 12 residues. CDR3 DNA sequence: TGTGCCAGCAGCCCGGGACAGAACGAGCAGTACTTC. This sequence encodes CASSPGQNEQYF.